This entry concerns a single T cell receptor beta chain. The antigen is unknown. Time point given: patch test 3, about 24 weeks after DPC sensitization. Stated treatment: therapeutic diphenylcyclopropenone sensitization with weekly scalp DPC. Original processing methods: TCRs per sample had a median of approximately 98,000 and ranged from about 20,000 to 750,000. Via MiXCR, TCRdb re-called the RACE reads, giving one row per CDR3 protein. The V and J calls were determined by TCRdb, not by the authors. The data contain about 90,000 distinct CDR3 sequences, about a tenth of them singletons. The data stem from a study of human T cells and chemical hapten exposure. The overall study: Subjects had 2% DPC placed on roughly 2 cm by roughly 2 cm of upper inner arm skin for sensitization. Epicutaneous patch tests delivered 0.01% DPC to the upper back, with evaluation at 6 days. Findings and caveats of the study: Significantly more large CDR3 similarity clusters were formed by expanded TCRs than by controls.

Germline CDR1 and CDR2: MNHEY and SMNVEV (reference sequence). Trimming removed 5 bases from V and 2 bases from J; junction bases left unmatched: 10. The length of the CDR3 is 17 residues. The chain is built from TRBV27 and TRBJ2-2; TRBD1 matches at 8 bases. This sequence originates from a woman aged 30 to 39 with alopecia areata. Some clones in this sample may be carry-over from other donors' samples. The sequencing used whole blood, collected in connection with sensitization to the hapten diphenylcyclopropenone (DPC). This CDR3 reads CASSQLETGVNTGELFF. The CDR3 nucleotides read TGTGCCAGCAGTCAGCTGGAGACAGGGGTAAACACCGGGGAGCTGTTTTTT.